What follows are 10 T cell receptor beta chains derived from one specimen sequenced in a study of T-cell memory formation after mild COVID-19 (dated by TCRdb to about 2021). The library was generated by 5' RACE. The sequencing machine was an Illumina NovaSeq 6000. TCRdb redid the processing of the public reads, applying fastp at Q25 and MiXCR, and retained in-frame beta chains. Rows are unified per CDR3 protein, each entry keeping the most common DNA and genes. This sample is represented by some 350,000 distinct CDR3 sequences; roughly 15% of them were singletons. About 20% of the sample is taken by the ten largest. Sequencing was performed on PBMCs or a T cell subset sorted from them (not recorded which). The receptor set was obtained from a man between 18 and 35 years old who had mild COVID-19 (a few samples of this study predate the infection). The sample titles of this study are shuffled in the database, so cell type and time point are left out; the donor was told from shared clones.

V and J are TRBV15 and TRBJ2-3; perhaps TRBD1 as D (5 bases). The CDR3 contains 15 residues. Germline CDR1 reads LNHNV; CDR2 reads YYDKDF (reference sequence). Trimming cost V 3 bases and J 1 base, with 11 bases left between them. As DNA, the CDR3 is TGTGCCACCAGCAGGGGCAGGGCTGGCACAGATACGCAGTATTTT. Translation gives CATSRGRAGTDTQYF.

This clonotype was counted a few times. The V gene is TRBV20-1, the J gene TRBJ2-3; D is perhaps TRBD1 or TRBD2 (6 bases each). The CDR3 covers 13 residues. Germline CDR1 DFQATT, CDR2 SNEGSKA (reference sequence). The V gene lost 6 bases and the J gene lost 4 bases, with 14 bases spanning the gap. Here the CDR3 reads CSAKYGGADTQYF. In nucleotides, the CDR3 is TGCAGTGCAAAATACGGGGGCGCAGATACGCAGTATTTT.

This clonotype was found many times. The chain has TRBV7-9 and TRBJ2-1, with 7 bases lining up with TRBD1. The CDR3 contains 15 residues. Germline loops: CDR1 SEHNR, CDR2 FQNEAQ (reference sequence). The junction had 2 bases not matched to a gene; V was cut back by 3 bases and J by 0 bases. CDR3 loop: CASSFRDSSYNEQFF. Here the CDR3 DNA reads TGTGCCAGCAGCTTCCGGGACAGCTCCTACAATGAGCAGTTCTTC.

The sample holds many counts of this clonotype. The chain joins TRBV9 to TRBJ2-5; a possible D gene is TRBD2 (6 bases). Germline V gives CDR1 SGDLS, CDR2 YYNGEE. Trimming cost V 0 bases and J 2 bases, with 11 bases left between them. CDR3 length: 15 amino acids. The chain's CDR3 is CASSVELAPQETQYF. CDR3 nucleotide sequence: TGTGCCAGCAGCGTAGAACTAGCCCCTCAAGAGACCCAGTACTTC.

The rearrangement links TRBV12-3 or TRBV12-4 to TRBJ1-5; D is uncertain. The V end lost 8 bases, the J end lost 2 bases, and 7 bases lay between the germline ends. This CDR3 spans 12 amino acids. The CDR3 spells CASARGNQPQHF. The DNA for the CDR3 is TGTGCCAGCGCCCGTGGCAATCAGCCCCAGCATTTT.

The CDR3 coding sequence is TGTGCCAGCAGCCCCGGACAACCAAATGAGCAGTTCTTC. This codes for CASSPGQPNEQFF. V is TRBV7-2 and J is TRBJ2-1, with D possibly being TRBD1 (5 bases). With 5 bases removed from V and 7 bases from J, the gap between germline ends came to 12 bases. CDR1 and CDR2 from the germline V gene are SGHTA and FQGNSA. The CDR3 is made up of 13 amino acids.

The chain carries TRBV29-1 and TRBJ2-5; 7 bases line up with TRBD1. The ends lost 2 bases at V and 8 bases at J; junction bases unmatched: 14. CDR1 and CDR2 (germline): SQVTM, ANQGSEA. The CDR3 covers 15 residues. The CDR3 DNA follows: TGCAGCGTTGAATCCGCGGACAGGCAGAGGGTAACCCAGTACTTC. Protein sequence: CSVESADRQRVTQYF.

The sample holds a few counts of this clonotype. The V gene is TRBV19, the J gene TRBJ1-3, with D hard to call. The CDR3 extends over 14 amino acids. CDR1 is LNHDA, CDR2 SQIVND, per germline (reference sequence). Between the trimmed V and J ends, which lost 0 bases and 2 bases, there was a span of 5 bases. This CDR3 reads CASSIEGAGNTIYF. CDR3 bases: TGTGCCAGTAGTATAGAAGGAGCTGGAAACACCATATATTTT.

In this sample, this clonotype turned up a few times. V gene TRBV20-1 combines with J gene TRBJ1-2, with TRBD1 as a possible D gene (5 bases). The V and J ends lost 5 bases and 0 bases respectively, with 16 bases between them. The germline V gene has CDR1 DFQATT and CDR2 SNEGSKA (reference sequence). The CDR3 has 15 residues. CDR3 sequence reads: CSAAPGLLTNYGYTF. The CDR3 DNA reads as TGCAGTGCTGCCCCGGGACTGCTGACTAACTATGGCTACACCTTC.

The chain couples TRBV20-1 to TRBJ2-7; D possibly corresponds to TRBD1 (6 bases). V was trimmed by 0 bases and J by 3 bases, leaving 9 bases between them. Germline loops: CDR1 DFQATT, CDR2 SNEGSKA (reference sequence). This CDR3 has 13 amino acids. Here the CDR3 reads CSARDGGGYEQYF. The CDR3 region has the DNA TGCAGTGCTAGAGATGGGGGCGGCTACGAGCAGTACTTC.